This T cell receptor (beta chain) stems from a study of T cells in Graves' hyperthyroidism and ophthalmopathy. The CDR3 regions of TCR beta were amplified from RNA transcripts. The HTBI set primed first-round TCR CDR3 RT-PCR. TCRdb independently ran MiXCR on the multiplex PCR reads; one entry per CDR3 protein. The top ten clones hold less than 25% of a sample with roughly 360,000 distinct CDR3 sequences, about 13% of them seen once. The blood sample predates any ophthalmopathy symptoms, coming from first hyperthyroidism diagnosis. Study outcomes and limitations: The majority of expanded thyroid clonotypes above 0.001 also appeared in blood. Stable hyperthyroidism was separated from ophthalmopathy by a model based on 13 V-J features.

This clonotype has just a few counts. Its antigen is unknown. Trimming took 2 bases from V and 7 from J, leaving 21 bases between them. CDR1 LGHDT and CDR2 YNNKEL come from the germline V gene (reference sequence). The CDR3 has 17 amino acids. This TCR was recovered from a man aged 30 to 45 with Graves' hyperthyroidism that later progressed to Graves' ophthalmopathy. The chain has TRBV3-1 and TRBJ1-3; tentatively, D is TRBD1 (5 bases). The sequenced material came from blood. CDR3 in DNA: TGTGCCAGCAGCCAACTAGCCGGGACCGTTAAACGGAACACCATATATTTT. Translating it yields CASSQLAGTVKRNTIYF.